Shown below are 15 T cell receptor beta chains from a single sample sequenced in a study of T cells expressing NK-cell markers. TCRdb reworked the 5' RACE reads into one entry per CDR3 protein, no DNA. The sample has hundreds of thousands of distinct CDR3 sequences; the top ten hold approximately 3.5%. Material: blood T cells: a sorted CD56 or NKG2C T cell subset, CD4+ or CD8+ T cells, or bulk PBMC T cells (not recorded which). The source of these receptors is a man aged 18 to 29 in good health.

The V call is TRBV20-1, the J call TRBJ1-5. This CDR3 spans 16 amino acids. Germline V gene data show CDR1 as DFQATT and CDR2 as SNEGSKA (reference sequence). The CDR3 sequence: CSAKRRLTSQDQPQHF.

The chain carries TRBV7-9 and TRBJ2-7; TCRdb's D call of TRBD2 is untestable without DNA. CDR3 length: 15 amino acids. Germline lookup yields CDR1 SEHNR and CDR2 FQNEAQ (reference sequence). The CDR3 sequence is CASSLGAGVIYEQYF.

The V and J genes are TRBV7-9 and TRBJ1-1. In germline, CDR1 is SEHNR, CDR2 FQNEAQ (reference sequence). The CDR3 loop spans 15 amino acids. The CDR3 protein is CASSPTLGQNTEAFF.

The gene calls are TRBV5-1 and TRBJ2-1; the TCRdb call, TRBD1, lacks DNA for checking. This CDR3 has 14 amino acids. The germline CDR1 and CDR2 sequences are SGHRS and YFSETQ. CDR3 amino acids: CASRLGPPRDEQFF.

The V gene is TRBV4-1, the J gene TRBJ2-5; TCRdb selects TRBD2, and the lack of DNA leaves this call unchecked. The CDR3 length is 14 residues. CDR1 and CDR2 from the germline V gene are MGHRA and YSYEKL. The CDR3 spells CASSQLAQRETQYF.

V usage is TRBV5-5 and J usage is TRBJ2-2. The germline CDR1 and CDR2 sequences are SGHKS and YYEKEE (reference sequence). The CDR3 consists of 12 residues. The CDR3 protein is CASSWESKELFF.

V and J are TRBV27 and TRBJ2-2; the TCRdb D gene call, TRBD2, has no DNA to confirm it. This CDR3 comprises 17 residues. Germline loops: CDR1 MNHEY, CDR2 SMNVEV (reference sequence). CDR3 sequence reads: CASSFLGYERVGGELFF.

This chain uses TRBV19 with TRBJ2-7; no DNA is available, so the TRBD1 call from TCRdb remains unchecked. Germline CDR1 LNHDA, CDR2 SQIVND (reference sequence). The CDR3 has 14 amino acids. CDR3 residues: CASSVRDRGSEQYF.

The chain joins TRBV6-2 or TRBV6-3 to TRBJ1-2. CDR1 and CDR2 (germline): MNHEY, SVGEGT. This CDR3 comprises 16 residues. CDR3 sequence reads: CASSYLGTSRNYGYTF.

The chain has TRBV15 and TRBJ1-1. CDR1 is LNHNV, CDR2 YYDKDF, per germline (reference sequence). The CDR3 is 16 amino acids. The CDR3 loop is CATSRDLPNLNTEAFF.

This sequence joins TRBV6-1 and TRBJ2-7; TCRdb calls TRBD1, which cannot be checked without DNA. Germline CDR1 MNHNS, CDR2 SASEGT. The CDR3 has 14 amino acids. The CDR3 here is CASSRTGGPYEQYF.

The CDR3 loop reads CASSWREGRGETQYF. The chain has TRBV12-3 or TRBV12-4 and TRBJ2-5; TCRdb's D call of TRBD2 is untestable without DNA. The CDR3 spans 15 residues.

The CDR3 loop reads CASSLKFRRDRDTGELFF. The rearrangement links TRBV12-3 or TRBV12-4 to TRBJ2-2; the D call of TRBD1 rests on TCRdb alone, since no DNA is present to check it. CDR3 length: 18 residues.

The J gene is TRBJ1-4, the V gene TRBV20-1; the D call from TCRdb, TRBD1, cannot be confirmed without DNA. CDR1 and CDR2 from the germline V gene are DFQATT and SNEGSKA (reference sequence). This CDR3 is built from 13 residues. The CDR3 is CSALDRADEKLFF.

The chain links TRBV7-8 to TRBJ2-3; TCRdb selects TRBD1, and the lack of DNA leaves this call unchecked. This CDR3 region has 20 residues. Per the germline V gene, CDR1 is SGHVS and CDR2 is FQNEAQ. CDR3 residues: CASSLSRRRTGRYGTDTQYF.